The present entry profiles one T cell receptor (beta chain) with its context. Its specificity is unknown. The sample comes from a study of T-cell memory formation after mild COVID-19. Study-level results: There were some responding clones in pre-infection memory, which suggested that cross-reactive memory had joined.

CDR1 and CDR2 (germline): MGHRA, YSYEKL. V lost 1 base and J lost 6; bases outside the gene matches: 8. The CDR3 runs to 16 residues. From 5'RACE with constant-segment primers came TCR alpha and TCR beta cDNA libraries that carried sample barcodes and UMIs. One entry per CDR3 protein results from TCRdb running MiXCR on the 5' RACE reads. The sample records tens of thousands of distinct CDR3 sequences, approximately 23% being singletons. The chain is built from TRBV4-1 and TRBJ2-1; 8 bases align to TRBD2. This sequence originates from a man between 18 and 29 years old who had mild COVID-19 (a few samples of this study predate the infection). Cell type and time point are not known. The source material was PBMCs or a T cell subset sorted from them (not recorded which). The CDR3 sequence: CASSQVSSGGGNEQFF. For the CDR3, the DNA is TGCGCCAGCAGCCAAGTGTCGAGCGGGGGAGGCAATGAGCAGTTCTTC.